The clone carrying this T cell receptor beta chain was counted a few times. What it recognizes is unknown. Using immunoSEQ multiplex PCR, the repertoire was profiled, and TCRdb retains in-frame clones only, with some absent. Seen here are about 1,900 clones, around 73% observed once, and the top ten hold more than 25%. The data originate from a study of T cells and Merkel cell carcinoma outcomes. Study results and limitations: Repertoire plus T-cell density reportedly predicted Merkel cell carcinoma outcomes.

This TCR derives from a human donor with Merkel cell carcinoma. Sequences were obtained from tumor tissue from Merkel cell carcinoma.

The CDR3 DNA follows: TGTGCCAGCAGCTTATGGGGGTCCAACACTGAAGCTTTCTTT. Residues: CASSLWGSNTEAFF. J is TRBJ1-1 and V is TRBV11-3; D may be TRBD1 (5 bases). CDR1 SGHNT and CDR2 YENEEA come from the germline V gene. The V end lost 2 bases, the J end lost 2 bases, and 9 bases lay between the germline ends. This CDR3 contains 14 residues. The full variable domain, completed using reference TRBV11-3 and TRBJ1-1, is EAGVVQSPRYKIIEKKQPVAFWCNPISGHNTLYWYLQNLGQGPELLIRYENEEAVDDSQLPKDRFSAERLKGVDSTLKIQPAELGDSAVYLCASSLWGSNTEAFFGQGTRLTVV.